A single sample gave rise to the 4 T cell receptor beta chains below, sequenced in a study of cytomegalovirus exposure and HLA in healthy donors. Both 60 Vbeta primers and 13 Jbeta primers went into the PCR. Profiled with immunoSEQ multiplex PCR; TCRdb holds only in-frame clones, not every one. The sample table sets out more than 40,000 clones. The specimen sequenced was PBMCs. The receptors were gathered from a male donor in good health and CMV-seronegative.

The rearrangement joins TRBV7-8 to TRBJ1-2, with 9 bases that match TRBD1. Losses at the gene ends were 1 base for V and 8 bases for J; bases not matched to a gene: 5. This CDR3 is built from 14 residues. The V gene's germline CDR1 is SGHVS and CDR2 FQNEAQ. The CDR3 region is CASSLVGQGNGYTF. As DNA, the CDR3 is TGTGCCAGCAGCTTAGTCGGACAGGGGAACGGCTACACCTTC.

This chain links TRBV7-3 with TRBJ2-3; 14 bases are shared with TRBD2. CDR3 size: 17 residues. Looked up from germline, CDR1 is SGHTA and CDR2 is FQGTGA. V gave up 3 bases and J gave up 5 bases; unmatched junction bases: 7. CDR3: CASSFGGLAGGIDTQYF. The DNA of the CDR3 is TGTGCCAGCAGCTTCGGAGGACTAGCGGGGGGTATAGATACGCAGTATTTT.

The CDR3 here is CASSLGQGLYRPDYGYTF. CDR3 DNA sequence: TGCGCCAGCAGCCTGGGACAGGGCCTCTATCGTCCCGACTATGGCTACACCTTC. The chain recombines TRBV5-1 with TRBJ1-2; 9 positions agree with TRBD1. The CDR3 covers 18 residues. Germline CDR1 SGHRS, CDR2 YFSETQ. V lost 4 bases and J lost 3; bases outside the gene matches: 16.

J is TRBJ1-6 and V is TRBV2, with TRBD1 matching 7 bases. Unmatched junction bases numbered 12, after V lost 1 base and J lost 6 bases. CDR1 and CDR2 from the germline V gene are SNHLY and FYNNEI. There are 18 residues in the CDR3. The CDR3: CASSEVLGGGGSNSPLHF. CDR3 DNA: TGTGCCAGCAGTGAAGTATTGGGCGGAGGGGGCTCTAATTCACCCCTCCACTTT.